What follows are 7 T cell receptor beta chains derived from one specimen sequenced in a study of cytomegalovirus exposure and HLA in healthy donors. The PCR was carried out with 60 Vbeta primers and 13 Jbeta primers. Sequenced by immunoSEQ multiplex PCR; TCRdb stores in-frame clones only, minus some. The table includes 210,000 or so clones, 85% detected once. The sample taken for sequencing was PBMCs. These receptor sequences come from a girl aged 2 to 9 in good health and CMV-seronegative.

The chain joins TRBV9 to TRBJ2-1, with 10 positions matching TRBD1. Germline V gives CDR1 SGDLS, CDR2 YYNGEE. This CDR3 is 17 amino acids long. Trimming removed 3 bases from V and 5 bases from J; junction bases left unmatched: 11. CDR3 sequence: CASSGTGGMRGDNEQFF. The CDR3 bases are TGTGCCAGCAGCGGGACAGGGGGAATGAGAGGCGACAATGAGCAGTTCTTC.

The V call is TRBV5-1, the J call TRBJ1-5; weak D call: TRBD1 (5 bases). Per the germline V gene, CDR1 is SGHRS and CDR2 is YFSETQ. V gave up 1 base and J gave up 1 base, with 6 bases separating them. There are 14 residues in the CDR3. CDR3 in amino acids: CASSLTGSNQPQHF. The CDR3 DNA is TGCGCCAGCAGCTTGACAGGAAGCAATCAGCCCCAGCATTTT.

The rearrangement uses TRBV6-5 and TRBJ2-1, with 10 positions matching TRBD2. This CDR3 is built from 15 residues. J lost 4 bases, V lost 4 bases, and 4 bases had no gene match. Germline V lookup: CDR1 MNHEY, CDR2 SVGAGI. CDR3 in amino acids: CASSSSGRYYNEQFF. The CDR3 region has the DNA TGTGCCAGCAGTTCTAGCGGGAGATATTACAATGAGCAGTTCTTC.

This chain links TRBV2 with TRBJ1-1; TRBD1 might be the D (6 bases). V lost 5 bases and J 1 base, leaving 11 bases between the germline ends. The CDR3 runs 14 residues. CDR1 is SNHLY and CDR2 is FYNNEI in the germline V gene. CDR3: CASSPDRQNTEAFF. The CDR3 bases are TGTGCCAGCAGTCCCGACAGGCAGAACACTGAAGCTTTCTTT.

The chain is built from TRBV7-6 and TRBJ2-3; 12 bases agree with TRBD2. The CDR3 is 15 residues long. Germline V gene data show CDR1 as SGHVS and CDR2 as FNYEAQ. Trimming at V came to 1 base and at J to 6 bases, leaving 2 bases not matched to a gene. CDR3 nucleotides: TGTGCCAGCAGCTTAGGGCTAGCGGGGGGGGATACGCAGTATTTT. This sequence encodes CASSLGLAGGDTQYF.

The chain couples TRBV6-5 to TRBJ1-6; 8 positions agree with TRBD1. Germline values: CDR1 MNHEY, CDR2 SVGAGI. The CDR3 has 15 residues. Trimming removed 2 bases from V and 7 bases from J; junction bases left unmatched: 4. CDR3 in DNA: TGTGCCAGCAGTTACGGTCGACAGGGGAATTCACCCCTCCACTTT. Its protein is CASSYGRQGNSPLHF.

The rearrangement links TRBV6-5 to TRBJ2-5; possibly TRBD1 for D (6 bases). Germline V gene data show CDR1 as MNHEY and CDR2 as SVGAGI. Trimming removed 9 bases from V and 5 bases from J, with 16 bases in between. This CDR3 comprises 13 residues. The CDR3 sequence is CASEAGVGETQYF. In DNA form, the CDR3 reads TGTGCCAGTGAAGCAGGGGTCGGGGAGACCCAGTACTTC.